These 22 T cell receptor beta chains were all obtained from the same sample, sequenced in a study of blood T cell repertoires in COVID-19. The table came from immunoSEQ multiplex PCR; TCRdb's copy has only in-frame clones and leaves some out. Of 150,000 to 200,000 clones listed, approximately 86% are singletons. The sequencing input was peripheral blood. All receptors come from a man in his forties or fifties with active or convalescent COVID-19.

The CDR3 region is CASSRGTGSSNQPQHF. The CDR3 DNA is TGTGCCAGCAGCCGTGGGACAGGTAGTAGCAATCAGCCCCAGCATTTT. The gene calls are TRBV3-1 (or the pseudogene TRBV3-2) and TRBJ1-5; 8 nucleotides match TRBD1. Germline assignment: CDR1 LGHDT and CDR2 YNNKEL (reference sequence). The CDR3 has 16 residues. Trimming at V came to 4 bases and at J to 0 bases, leaving 5 bases not matched to a gene.

This chain links TRBV28 with TRBJ1-5; a possible D gene is TRBD1 (6 bases). The CDR3 length is 15 residues. V gave up 4 bases and J gave up 6 bases, with 16 bases separating them. The germline V gene encodes CDR1 MDHEN and CDR2 SYDVKM. The CDR3: CASSSGQTRIQPQHF. The CDR3 region has the DNA TGTGCCAGCAGTTCCGGACAGACTCGGATTCAGCCCCAGCATTTT. Full variable domain (missing parts from reference TRBV28 and TRBJ1-5): DVKVTQSSRYLVKRTGEKVFLECVQDMDHENMFWYRQDPGLGLRLIYFSYDVKMKEKGDIPEGYSVSREKKERFSLILESASTNQTSMYLCASSSGQTRIQPQHFGDGTRLSIL.

The V gene is TRBV5-6, the J gene TRBJ1-6, with 9 nucleotides matching TRBD1. Germline CDR1 is SGHDT and CDR2 is YYEEEE. CDR3 length: 19 residues. V lost 3 bases, J lost 6 bases, and 16 bases stayed unmatched. The chain's CDR3 is CASSSRFGTGGSLNSPLHF. For the CDR3, the DNA is TGTGCCAGCAGCTCGCGATTTGGAACAGGGGGCTCCCTTAATTCACCCCTCCACTTT. The full variable domain, with the rest looked up from reference TRBV5-6 and TRBJ1-6, is DAGVTQSPTHLIKTRGQQVTLRCSPKSGHDTVSWYQQALGQGPQFIFQYYEEEERQRGNFPDRFSGHQFPNYSSELNVNALLLGDSALYLCASSSRFGTGGSLNSPLHFGNGTRLTVT.

This chain connects TRBV4-2 to TRBJ2-4; D might be TRBD2 (6 bases). Trimming pared 3 bases from V and 4 bases from J, leaving 13 bases between. The V gene's germline CDR1 is LGHNA and CDR2 YNFKEQ. The CDR3 totals 15 residues. The CDR3 loop is CASSHAGTEKNIQYF. In DNA, the CDR3 is TGTGCCAGCAGCCATGCCGGGACTGAAAAAAACATTCAGTACTTC.

J is TRBJ2-7 and V is TRBV30; TRBD2 might be the D (7 bases). This CDR3 is built from 15 residues. The ends were cut back, 1 base at V and 6 bases at J, with 19 bases in the middle. CDR1 and CDR2 from the germline V gene are GTSNPN and SVGIG (reference sequence). Here the CDR3 reads CAWSGRAGAILEQYF. CDR3 in DNA: TGTGCCTGGAGTGGAAGGGCGGGGGCTATCCTCGAGCAGTACTTC.

The chain has TRBV4-3 and TRBJ1-2, with D possibly being TRBD1 (5 bases). Trimming stripped 0 bases from V and 0 bases from J, with 11 bases between. Germline loops: CDR1 LGHNA, CDR2 YSLEER. The CDR3 sequence is 16 residues long. The CDR3 loop is CASSQDGGGANYGYTF. The CDR3 nucleotides read TGCGCCAGCAGCCAAGATGGCGGGGGTGCTAACTATGGCTACACCTTC.

The J gene is TRBJ1-2, the V gene TRBV10-1; no firm D call. The CDR3 is 12 amino acids. V was trimmed by 6 bases and J by 4 bases, leaving 9 bases between them. In germline, CDR1 is WNHNN, CDR2 SYGVQD (reference sequence). The CDR3 is CASRRRSYGYTF. The CDR3 DNA reads as TGCGCCAGCAGGAGAAGGAGCTATGGCTACACCTTC.

The chain couples TRBV10-2 to TRBJ2-5; D unclear. The CDR3 sequence is 11 residues long. The ends were cut back, 6 bases at V and 4 bases at J, with 6 bases in the middle. CDR1 and CDR2 from the germline V gene are WSHSY and SAAADI. In DNA, the CDR3 is TGCGCCAGCAGCACCGGAGAGACCCAGTACTTC. This encodes CASSTGETQYF.

The table lists this clone with a count of one. This chain connects TRBV6-4 to TRBJ2-1; maybe TRBD2 (7 bases). This CDR3 has 13 residues. V was cut by 5 bases and J by 6 bases, with 11 bases left in between. Looked up from germline, CDR1 is MRHNA and CDR2 is SNTAGT. CDR3 protein: CASSLGGANEQFF. CDR3 nucleotides: TGTGCCAGCAGTCTGGGGGGGGCCAATGAGCAGTTCTTC.

This chain joins TRBV28 and TRBJ2-1; 10 positions match TRBD2. The trim removed 2 bases at V and 8 bases at J, leaving 6 bases unmatched. The CDR3 runs 15 residues. Germline values: CDR1 MDHEN, CDR2 SYDVKM. The DNA of the CDR3 is TGTGCCAGCAGTTTACTCAGCGGGGGGGCCCATGAGCAGTTCTTC. Translation: CASSLLSGGAHEQFF.

The chain employs TRBV7-3 and TRBJ2-1, with D maybe TRBD2 (5 bases). V gave up 3 bases and J gave up 8 bases, with 14 bases separating them. CDR3 length equals 14 residues. From germline, CDR1 is SGHTA and CDR2 FQGTGA. The CDR3 reads CASSFSLGGDEQFF. DNA of the CDR3: TGTGCCAGCAGCTTCTCGCTAGGAGGCGATGAGCAGTTCTTC.

The chain recombines TRBV11-2 with TRBJ1-5; 8 nucleotides line up with TRBD1. Germline assignment: CDR1 SGHAT and CDR2 FQNNGV. The J segment lost 4 bases and the V segment lost 1 base, leaving 12 bases of the junction unmatched. The CDR3 spans 18 residues. In DNA form, the CDR3 reads TGTGCCAGCAGCTTAGGAGGACAGGGTGGAGTGCGGAATCAGCCCCAGCATTTT. Protein: CASSLGGQGGVRNQPQHF.

V usage is TRBV5-6 and J usage is TRBJ2-7; D not resolved. The CDR3 contains 12 residues. CDR1 is SGHDT, CDR2 YYEEEE, per germline. The V end lost 4 bases, the J end lost 3 bases, and 8 bases lay between the germline ends. The CDR3 sequence: CASSRVGYEQYF. CDR3 nucleotides: TGTGCCAGCAGCCGAGTCGGCTACGAGCAGTACTTC.

The rearrangement uses TRBV19 and TRBJ2-3, with 10 nucleotides matching TRBD2. The CDR3 covers 14 residues. V gave up 6 bases and J gave up 2 bases; unmatched junction bases: 2. Germline V gene data show CDR1 as LNHDA and CDR2 as SQIVND (reference sequence). This CDR3 is CASSGLADTDTQYF. In nucleotides, the CDR3 is TGTGCCAGTAGCGGACTAGCGGACACAGATACGCAGTATTTT.

This chain uses TRBV9 with TRBJ1-4; TRBD1 might be the D (5 bases). The germline CDR1 and CDR2 sequences are SGDLS and YYNGEE. The V gene lost 1 base and the J gene lost 1 base, with 11 bases spanning the gap. This CDR3 has 16 amino acids. CDR3 in amino acids: CASSVRPGGTNEKLFF. Here the CDR3 DNA reads TGTGCCAGCAGCGTACGCCCCGGGGGAACTAATGAAAAACTGTTTTTT. The full variable domain, in which reference TRBV9 and TRBJ1-4 provide the parts outside the CDR3, is DSGVTQTPKHLITATGQRVTLRCSPRSGDLSVYWYQQSLDQGLQFLIQYYNGEERAKGNILERFSAQQFPDLHSELNLSSLELGDSALYFCASSVRPGGTNEKLFFGSGTQLSVL.

This clone was picked up one time. The CDR3 loop reads CASSFTTGLREQYF. The CDR3 DNA sequence: TGTGCCAGCAGTTTTACCACAGGGCTACGCGAGCAGTACTTC. The genes are TRBV28 and TRBJ2-7; D is perhaps TRBD1 (6 bases). CDR3 length: 14 amino acids. V gave up 3 bases and J gave up 6 bases, with 15 bases separating them. Germline loops: CDR1 MDHEN, CDR2 SYDVKM.

V is TRBV28 and J is TRBJ1-1; weak D call: TRBD1 (5 bases). V was cut by 10 bases and J by 7 bases, with 13 bases left in between. This CDR3 is 11 amino acids long. Per the germline V gene, CDR1 is MDHEN and CDR2 is SYDVKM. The CDR3 DNA follows: TGTGCCACCCGAAGACAGAGTGAAGCTTTCTTT. This translates into CATRRQSEAFF.

The chain carries TRBV7-2 and TRBJ1-5, with D perhaps TRBD1 (6 bases). V was pared by 1 base and J by 3 bases, with 10 bases between. The CDR3 length is 15 residues. Germline CDR1 is SGHTA and CDR2 is FQGNSA. The CDR3 loop reads CASSLDWGHNQPQHF. CDR3 DNA: TGTGCCAGCAGCTTAGATTGGGGGCACAATCAGCCCCAGCATTTT.

This clone has only a few counts. V gene TRBV11-3 combines with J gene TRBJ2-1; 13 bases fit TRBD2. CDR1 SGHNT and CDR2 YENEEA come from the germline V gene. This CDR3 is built from 15 residues. The V and J ends lost 1 base and 12 bases, in that order; junction bases with no gene match: 6. As DNA, the CDR3 is TGTGCCAGCAGCTTAGGGACTAGCGGGGGAAGAACGCAGTTCTTC. It translates to CASSLGTSGGRTQFF.

The chain employs TRBV18 and TRBJ2-2, with a weak D call TRBD1 (6 bases). CDR3 size: 16 residues. V was clipped by 3 bases and J by 0 bases, with 11 bases between them. Germline CDR1 reads KGHSH; CDR2 reads LQKENI. In DNA form, the CDR3 reads TGTGCCAGCTCACCTGGGACACAATCGAACACCGGGGAGCTGTTTTTT. Its protein is CASSPGTQSNTGELFF.

The chain combines TRBV5-5 with TRBJ2-3, with TRBD2 matching over 10 bases. This CDR3 has 15 amino acids. Germline loops: CDR1 SGHKS, CDR2 YYEKEE (reference sequence). The J segment lost 5 bases and the V segment lost 3 bases, leaving 6 bases of the junction unmatched. This chain's CDR3 is CASSSIAGGQDTQYF. The CDR3 region has the DNA TGTGCCAGCAGCTCCATAGCGGGGGGTCAAGATACGCAGTATTTT.

This chain uses TRBV5-6 with TRBJ2-3, with 7 bases fitting TRBD2. CDR3 length: 16 residues. Per the germline V gene, CDR1 is SGHDT and CDR2 is YYEEEE. Losses at the gene ends were 3 bases for V and 5 bases for J; bases not matched to a gene: 12. The CDR3 sequence: CASSSSWAGVKDTQYF. CDR3 sequence (DNA): TGTGCCAGCAGCTCCTCGTGGGCGGGGGTGAAAGATACGCAGTATTTT.